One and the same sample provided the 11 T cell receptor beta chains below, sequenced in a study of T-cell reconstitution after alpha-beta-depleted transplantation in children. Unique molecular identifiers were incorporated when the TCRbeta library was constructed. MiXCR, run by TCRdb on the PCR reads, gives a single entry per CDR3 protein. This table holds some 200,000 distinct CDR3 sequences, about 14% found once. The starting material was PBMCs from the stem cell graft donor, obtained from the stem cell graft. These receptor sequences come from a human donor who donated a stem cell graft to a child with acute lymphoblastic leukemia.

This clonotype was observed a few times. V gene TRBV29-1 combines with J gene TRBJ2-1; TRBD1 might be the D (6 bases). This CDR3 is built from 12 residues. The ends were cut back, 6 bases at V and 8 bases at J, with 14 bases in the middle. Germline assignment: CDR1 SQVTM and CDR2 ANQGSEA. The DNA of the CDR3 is TGCAGCGTGGGGAAGGGACAAGATGAGCAGTTCTTC. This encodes CSVGKGQDEQFF.

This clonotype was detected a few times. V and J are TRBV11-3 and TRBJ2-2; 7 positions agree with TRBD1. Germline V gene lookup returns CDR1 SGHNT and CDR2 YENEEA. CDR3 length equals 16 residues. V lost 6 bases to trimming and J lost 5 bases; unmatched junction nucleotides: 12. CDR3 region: CASSPKGARRTGELFF. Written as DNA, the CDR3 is TGTGCCAGCAGTCCGAAGGGGGCGCGGAGGACCGGGGAGCTGTTTTTT. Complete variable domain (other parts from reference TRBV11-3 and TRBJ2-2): EAGVVQSPRYKIIEKKQPVAFWCNPISGHNTLYWYLQNLGQGPELLIRYENEEAVDDSQLPKDRFSAERLKGVDSTLKIQPAELGDSAVYLCASSPKGARRTGELFFGEGSRLTVL.

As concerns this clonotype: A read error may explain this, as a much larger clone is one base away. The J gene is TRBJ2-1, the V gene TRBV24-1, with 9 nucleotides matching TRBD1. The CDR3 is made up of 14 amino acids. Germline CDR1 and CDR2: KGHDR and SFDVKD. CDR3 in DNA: TGTGCCCCCAGTGATGCGGGACAGGGCAATGAGCAGTTCTTC. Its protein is CAPSDAGQGNEQFF.

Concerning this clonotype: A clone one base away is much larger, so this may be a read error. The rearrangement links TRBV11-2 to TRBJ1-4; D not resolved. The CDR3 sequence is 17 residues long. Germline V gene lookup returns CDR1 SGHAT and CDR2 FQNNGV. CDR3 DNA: TGTGCCAGCAGCTTAGTTGGGATGAAAAGAGCTAATGAAAACCTGTTTTTT. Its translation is CASSLVGMKRANENLFF.

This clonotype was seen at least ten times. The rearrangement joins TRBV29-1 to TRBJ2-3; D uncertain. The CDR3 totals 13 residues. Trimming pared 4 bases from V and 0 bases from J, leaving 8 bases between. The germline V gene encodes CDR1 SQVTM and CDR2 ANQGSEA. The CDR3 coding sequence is TGCAGCGTTGGTGTCAGGAGCACAGATACGCAGTATTTT. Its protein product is CSVGVRSTDTQYF.

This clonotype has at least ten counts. The CDR3 DNA follows: TGTGCCAGCAGCTTTCAACAGGGGGGGCCCTACGAGCAGTACTTC. This codes for CASSFQQGGPYEQYF. This rearrangement joins TRBV7-6 to TRBJ2-7; a possible D gene is TRBD1 (8 bases). V was clipped by 3 bases and J by 2 bases, with 14 bases between them. Germline loops: CDR1 SGHVS, CDR2 FNYEAQ. This CDR3 contains 15 residues.

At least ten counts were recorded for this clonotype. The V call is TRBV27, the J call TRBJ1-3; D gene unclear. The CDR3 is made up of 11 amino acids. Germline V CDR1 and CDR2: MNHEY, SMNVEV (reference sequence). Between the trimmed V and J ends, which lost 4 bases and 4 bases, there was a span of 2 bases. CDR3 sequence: CASSSGNTIYF. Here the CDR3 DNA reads TGTGCCAGCAGTTCCGGAAACACCATATATTTT.

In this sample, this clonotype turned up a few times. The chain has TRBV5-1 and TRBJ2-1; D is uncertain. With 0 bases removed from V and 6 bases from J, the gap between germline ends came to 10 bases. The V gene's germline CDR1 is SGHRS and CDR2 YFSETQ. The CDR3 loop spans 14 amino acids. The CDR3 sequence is CASSLGGISNEQFF. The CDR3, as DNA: TGCGCCAGCAGCTTGGGAGGAATCTCCAATGAGCAGTTCTTC.

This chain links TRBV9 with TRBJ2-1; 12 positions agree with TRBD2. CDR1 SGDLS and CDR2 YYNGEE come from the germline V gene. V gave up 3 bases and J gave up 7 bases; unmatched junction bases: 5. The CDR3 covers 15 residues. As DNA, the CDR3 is TGTGCCAGCAGCGCTAGCGGGAGGGCGGGGAATGAGCAGTTCTTC. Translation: CASSASGRAGNEQFF.

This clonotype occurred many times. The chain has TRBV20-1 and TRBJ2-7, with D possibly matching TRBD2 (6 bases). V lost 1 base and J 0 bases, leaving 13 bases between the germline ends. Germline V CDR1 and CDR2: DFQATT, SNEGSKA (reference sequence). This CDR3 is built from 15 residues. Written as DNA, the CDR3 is TGCAGTGCTAGAGGCGGGACTCTAAGCTCCTACGAGCAGTACTTC. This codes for CSARGGTLSSYEQYF.

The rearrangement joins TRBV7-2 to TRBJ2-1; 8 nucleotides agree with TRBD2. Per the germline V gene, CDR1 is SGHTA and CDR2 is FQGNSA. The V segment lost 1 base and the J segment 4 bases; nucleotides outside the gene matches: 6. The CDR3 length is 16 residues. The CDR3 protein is CASSLDPAGGYNEQFF. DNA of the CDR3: TGTGCCAGCAGCTTAGATCCGGCGGGAGGTTACAATGAGCAGTTCTTC.